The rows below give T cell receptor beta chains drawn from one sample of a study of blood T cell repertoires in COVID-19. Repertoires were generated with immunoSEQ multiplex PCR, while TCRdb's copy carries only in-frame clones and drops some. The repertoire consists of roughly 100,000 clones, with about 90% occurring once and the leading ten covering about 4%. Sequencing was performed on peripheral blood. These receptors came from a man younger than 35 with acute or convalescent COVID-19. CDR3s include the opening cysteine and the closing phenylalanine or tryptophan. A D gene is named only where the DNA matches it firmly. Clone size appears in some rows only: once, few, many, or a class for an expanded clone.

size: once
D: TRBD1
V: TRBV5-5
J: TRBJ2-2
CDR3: CASSPDRGLVEGTGELFF
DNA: TGTGCCAGCAGTCCCGACAGGGGGCTGGTTGAGGGGACCGGGGAGCTGTTTTTT

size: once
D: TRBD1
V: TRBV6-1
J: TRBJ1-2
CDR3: CASSEVFADRYYGYTF
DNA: TGTGCCAGCAGTGAAGTTTTTGCGGACAGGTACTATGGCTACACCTTC

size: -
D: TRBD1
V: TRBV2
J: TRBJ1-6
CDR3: CASSVGNRGHF
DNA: TGTGCCAGCAGTGTCGGCAACAGGGGCCACTTT

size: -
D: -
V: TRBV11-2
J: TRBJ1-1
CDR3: CASSLVGTAGTEAFF
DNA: TGTGCCAGCAGCTTAGTCGGCACAGCGGGAACTGAAGCTTTCTTT

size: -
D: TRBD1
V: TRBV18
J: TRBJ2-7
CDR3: CASSPGGQGKAEQYF
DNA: TGTGCCAGCTCACCAGGGGGACAGGGGAAGGCCGAGCAGTACTTC

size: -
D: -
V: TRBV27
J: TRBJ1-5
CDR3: CASSLLRSNQPQHF
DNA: TGTGCCAGCAGTTTATTGAGGAGCAATCAGCCCCAGCATTTT

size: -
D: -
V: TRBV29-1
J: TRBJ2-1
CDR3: CSVEEGKGGSYNEQFF
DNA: TGCAGCGTTGAAGAGGGGAAAGGGGGCTCCTACAATGAGCAGTTCTTC

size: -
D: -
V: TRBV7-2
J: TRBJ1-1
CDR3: CASSLYQGPTEAFF
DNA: TGTGCCAGCAGCTTATACCAGGGGCCCACTGAAGCTTTCTTT

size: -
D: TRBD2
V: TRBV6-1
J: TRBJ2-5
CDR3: CASSEYPSGGSGETQYF
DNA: TGTGCCAGCAGTGAATACCCTAGCGGGGGATCTGGAGAGACCCAGTACTTC

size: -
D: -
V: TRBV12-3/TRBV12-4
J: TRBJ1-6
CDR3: CASSSLDSPLHF
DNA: TGTGCCAGCAGTTCCCTTGATTCACCCCTCCACTTT

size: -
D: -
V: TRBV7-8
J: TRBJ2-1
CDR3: CASSSSRGISYNEQFF
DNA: TGTGCCAGCAGCTCATCCCGGGGGATCTCCTACAATGAGCAGTTCTTC

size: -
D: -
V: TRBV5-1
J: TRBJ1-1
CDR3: CASSLETADYTEAFF
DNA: TGCGCCAGCAGCTTGGAGACAGCAGATTACACTGAAGCTTTCTTT

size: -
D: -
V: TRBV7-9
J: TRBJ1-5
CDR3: CASSLEGYQPQHF
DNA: TGTGCCAGCAGCTTAGAGGGGTATCAGCCCCAGCATTTT

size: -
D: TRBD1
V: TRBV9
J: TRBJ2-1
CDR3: CASSVGPQGFSYNEQFF
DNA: TGTGCCAGCAGCGTGGGCCCACAGGGGTTCTCCTACAATGAGCAGTTCTTC

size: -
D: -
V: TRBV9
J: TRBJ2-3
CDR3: CASSDRSGPSTDTQYF
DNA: TGTGCCAGCAGCGACCGTAGCGGTCCTAGCACAGATACGCAGTATTTT

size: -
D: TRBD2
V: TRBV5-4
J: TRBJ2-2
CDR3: CASSLEAGTGELFF
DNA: TGTGCCAGCAGCTTAGAAGCGGGAACCGGGGAGCTGTTTTTT

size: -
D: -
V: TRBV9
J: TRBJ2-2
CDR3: CASTSRGGELFF
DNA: TGTGCCAGCACCTCCCGGGGCGGGGAGCTGTTTTTT

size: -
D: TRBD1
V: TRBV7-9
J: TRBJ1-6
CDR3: CASSHGTGGSPLHF
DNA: TGTGCCAGCAGCCATGGGACAGGGGGTTCACCCCTCCACTTT

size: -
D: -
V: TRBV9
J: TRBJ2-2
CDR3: CASSPPSGGNTGELFF
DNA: TGTGCCAGCAGCCCTCCTTCCGGAGGGAACACCGGGGAGCTGTTTTTT

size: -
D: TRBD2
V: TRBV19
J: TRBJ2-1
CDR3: CASSKNKLAGVNEQFF
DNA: TGTGCCAGTAGTAAGAATAAACTAGCGGGGGTTAATGAGCAGTTCTTC

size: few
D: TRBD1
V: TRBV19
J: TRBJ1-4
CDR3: CASSKAPGTGREKLFF
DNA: TGTGCCAGTAGTAAAGCCCCGGGGACAGGGCGTGAAAAACTGTTTTTT

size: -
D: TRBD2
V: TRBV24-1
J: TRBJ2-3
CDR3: CAIGTSAELSTDTQYF
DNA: TGTGCCATAGGGACTAGCGCTGAGCTTAGCACAGATACGCAGTATTTT

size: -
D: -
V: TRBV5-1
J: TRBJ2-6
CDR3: CASSLRSSPGANVLTF
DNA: TGCGCCAGCAGCTTGCGGAGCTCACCTGGGGCCAACGTCCTGACTTTC

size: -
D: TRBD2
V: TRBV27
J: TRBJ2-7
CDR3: CASSLQAGGFYEQYF
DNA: TGTGCCAGCAGTTTACAAGCGGGAGGCTTCTACGAGCAGTACTTC

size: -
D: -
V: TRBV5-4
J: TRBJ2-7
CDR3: CASSPTGGDEQYF
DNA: TGTGCCAGCAGTCCTACAGGGGGGGACGAGCAGTACTTC

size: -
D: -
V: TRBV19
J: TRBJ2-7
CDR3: CASSIGRGPWDEQYF
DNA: TGTGCCAGTAGTATAGGTCGAGGCCCGTGGGACGAGCAGTACTTC

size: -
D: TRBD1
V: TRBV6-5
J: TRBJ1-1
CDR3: CASSYRTGGTEAFF
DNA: TGTGCCAGCAGTTACAGGACAGGGGGCACTGAAGCTTTCTTT

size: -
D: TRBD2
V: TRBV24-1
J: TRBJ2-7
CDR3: CATSDSPKAGGPYEQYF
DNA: TGTGCCACCAGTGATTCCCCGAAAGCGGGAGGGCCCTACGAGCAGTACTTC

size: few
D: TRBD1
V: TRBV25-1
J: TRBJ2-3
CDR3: CASSVLTGPSTDTQYF
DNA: TGTGCCAGCAGTGTTCTGACAGGGCCTAGCACAGATACGCAGTATTTT

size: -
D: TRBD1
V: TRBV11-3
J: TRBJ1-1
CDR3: CASSLTGGTEAFF
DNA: TGTGCCAGCAGCTTAACAGGGGGCACTGAAGCTTTCTTT

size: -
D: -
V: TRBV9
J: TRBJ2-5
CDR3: CASSGPGLSPETQYF
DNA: TGTGCCAGCAGCGGACCGGGTCTATCCCCAGAGACCCAGTACTTC

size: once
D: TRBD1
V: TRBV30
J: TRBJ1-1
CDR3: CAWGTGGYGEAFF
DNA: TGTGCCTGGGGGACAGGGGGTTACGGTGAAGCTTTCTTT

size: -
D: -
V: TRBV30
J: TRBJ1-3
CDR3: CAWSRTASGNTIYF
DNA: TGTGCCTGGAGTCGGACAGCCTCTGGAAACACCATATATTTT

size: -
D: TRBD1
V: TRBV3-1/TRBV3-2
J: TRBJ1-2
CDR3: CASSQDGWGTESYGYTF
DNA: TGTGCCAGCAGCCAAGATGGTTGGGGGACAGAGAGCTATGGCTACACCTTC

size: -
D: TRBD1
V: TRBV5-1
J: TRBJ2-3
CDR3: CASSLTGEVTDTQYF
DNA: TGCGCCAGCAGTTTAACAGGGGAAGTCACAGATACGCAGTATTTT

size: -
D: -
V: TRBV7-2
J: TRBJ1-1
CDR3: CASSFTGRSTEAFF
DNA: TGTGCCAGCAGCTTCACCGGGAGGAGCACTGAAGCTTTCTTT

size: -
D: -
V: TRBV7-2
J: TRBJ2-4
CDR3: CASSLVLAGWSLAKNIQYF
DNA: TGTGCCAGCAGCTTAGTGTTGGCAGGGTGGTCATTAGCCAAAAACATTCAGTACTTC

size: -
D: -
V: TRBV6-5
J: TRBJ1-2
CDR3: CASSYSGTPSYGYTF
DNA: TGTGCCAGCAGTTACTCGGGGACACCCTCCTATGGCTACACCTTC

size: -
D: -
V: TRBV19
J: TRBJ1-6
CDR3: CASSMGARSYNSPLHF
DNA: TGTGCCAGTAGTATGGGGGCCCGCTCCTATAATTCACCCCTCCACTTT

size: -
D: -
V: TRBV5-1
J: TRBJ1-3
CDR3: CASGPAGIGNTIYF
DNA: TGCGCCAGCGGCCCGGCAGGGATTGGAAACACCATATATTTT

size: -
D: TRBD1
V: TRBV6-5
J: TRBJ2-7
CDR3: CASTSGTGGHEQYF
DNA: TGTGCCAGCACCTCCGGGACAGGGGGCCACGAGCAGTACTTC

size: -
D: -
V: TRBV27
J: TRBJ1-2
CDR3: CASSLSDSSLYGYTF
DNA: TGTGCCAGCAGTTTATCGGACTCCTCCCTTTATGGCTACACCTTC

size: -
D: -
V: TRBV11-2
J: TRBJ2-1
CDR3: CASSDNYNEQFF
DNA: TGTGCCAGCAGCGACAACTACAATGAGCAGTTCTTC

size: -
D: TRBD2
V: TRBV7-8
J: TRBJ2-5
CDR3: CASSLALAGARETQYF
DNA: TGTGCCAGCAGCTTAGCACTAGCGGGGGCGAGAGAGACCCAGTACTTC

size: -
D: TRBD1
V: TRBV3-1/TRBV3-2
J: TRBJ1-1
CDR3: CASSQRQGAGEAFF
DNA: TGTGCCAGCAGCCAACGCCAGGGGGCAGGGGAAGCTTTCTTT

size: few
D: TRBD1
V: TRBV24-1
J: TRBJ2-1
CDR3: CATKQGPLNEQFF
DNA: TGTGCCACCAAACAGGGGCCCCTCAATGAGCAGTTCTTC

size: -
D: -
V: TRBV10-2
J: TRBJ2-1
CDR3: CASSEPSLVNNEQFF
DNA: TGCGCCAGCAGTGAGCCCTCCCTTGTAAACAATGAGCAGTTCTTC

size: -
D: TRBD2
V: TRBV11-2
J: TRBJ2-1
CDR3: CASRGPSGGYNEQFF
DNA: TGTGCCAGCAGAGGTCCTAGCGGGGGATACAATGAGCAGTTCTTC

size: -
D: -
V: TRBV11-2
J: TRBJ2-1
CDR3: CASSLLSQGMHEQFF
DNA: TGTGCCAGCAGCTTATTGTCACAGGGAATGCATGAGCAGTTCTTC

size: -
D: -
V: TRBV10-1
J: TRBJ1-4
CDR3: CASSGQEPALDEKLFF
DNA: TGCGCCAGCAGTGGACAGGAACCGGCATTAGATGAAAAACTGTTTTTT

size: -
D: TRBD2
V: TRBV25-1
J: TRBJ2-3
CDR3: CASRKGLARDTQYF
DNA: TGTGCCAGCAGGAAGGGACTAGCCAGAGATACGCAGTATTTT

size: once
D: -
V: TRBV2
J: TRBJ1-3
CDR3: CASSVETGNTIYF
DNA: TGTGCCAGCAGTGTAGAAACTGGAAACACCATATATTTT

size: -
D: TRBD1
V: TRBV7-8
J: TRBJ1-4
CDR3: CASSLTAPGQNEKLFF
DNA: TGTGCCAGCAGCCTCACCGCCCCGGGACAGAATGAAAAACTGTTTTTT

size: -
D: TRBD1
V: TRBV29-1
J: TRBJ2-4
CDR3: CSVADRGKNIQYF
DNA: TGCAGCGTTGCGGACAGGGGGAAAAACATTCAGTACTTC

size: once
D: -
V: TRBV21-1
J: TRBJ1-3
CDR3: CASSKVGHRGSGNTIYF
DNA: TGTGCCAGCAGCAAAGTGGGACACCGGGGATCTGGAAACACCATATATTTT

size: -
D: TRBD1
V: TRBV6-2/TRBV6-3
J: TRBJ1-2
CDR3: CASSYSSRGNGYTF
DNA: TGTGCCAGCAGTTACTCGAGCAGGGGGAACGGCTACACCTTC

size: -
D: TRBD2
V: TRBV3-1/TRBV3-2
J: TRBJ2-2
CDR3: CASSRTSGRPHTGELFF
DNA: TGTGCCAGCAGCCGTACTAGCGGGAGGCCTCACACCGGGGAGCTGTTTTTT

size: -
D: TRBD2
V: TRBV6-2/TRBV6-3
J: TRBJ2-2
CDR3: CASSFGTSGINTGELFF
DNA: TGTGCCAGCAGTTTCGGGACTAGCGGGATTAACACCGGGGAGCTGTTTTTT

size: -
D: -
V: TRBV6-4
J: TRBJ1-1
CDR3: CASSVRGARTEAFF
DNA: TGTGCCAGCAGTGTACGGGGGGCGCGGACTGAAGCTTTCTTT